This T cell receptor (beta chain) appears in the sequencing data of a study of blood T cell repertoires in COVID-19. The assay was immunoSEQ multiplex PCR, and TCRdb's table has in-frame clones only and misses some. Among 300,000 to 350,000 clones, 80% to 95% were seen once, and the ten largest hold 6% to 7%. Per the germline V gene, CDR1 is SNHLY and CDR2 is FYNNEI. This CDR3 spans 15 amino acids. V gave up 3 bases and J gave up 8 bases, with 16 bases separating them. Sequenced material: peripheral blood. The chain couples TRBV2 to TRBJ1-4, with D maybe TRBD1 (5 bases). The source is a woman aged 25 to 39 with COVID-19, enrolled during active disease. The CDR3 DNA follows: TGTGCCAGCAGTGAGGCCCGGGGGGTAGGGGAAAAACTGTTTTTT. This sequence encodes CASSEARGVGEKLFF.